One and the same sample provided the 10 T cell receptor beta chains below, sequenced in a study of blood T cell repertoires in COVID-19. Using immunoSEQ multiplex PCR, the repertoire was profiled, and TCRdb retains in-frame clones only, with some absent. The profile shows about 150,000 clones, 65% to 90% of them singletons. The sample was peripheral blood. The source is a woman between 50 and 59 years old in a cohort sampled during active or convalescent COVID-19.

The gene calls are TRBV11-1 and TRBJ2-5, with D uncertain. Germline loops: CDR1 SGHAT, CDR2 FQDESV (reference sequence). Between the trimmed V and J ends, which lost 3 bases and 4 bases, there was a span of 3 bases. The CDR3 runs to 11 residues. The CDR3: CASSFLETQYF. The DNA of the CDR3 is TGTGCCAGCAGCTTCTTAGAGACCCAGTACTTC.

The rearrangement uses TRBV7-2 and TRBJ2-1, with 8 bases that match TRBD1. V lost 5 bases and J lost 4; bases outside the gene matches: 7. Looked up from germline, CDR1 is SGHTA and CDR2 is FQGNSA. The CDR3 totals 15 residues. CDR3 loop: CASSPGQGLYNEQFF. As DNA, the CDR3 is TGTGCCAGCAGCCCCGGACAGGGCCTTTACAATGAGCAGTTCTTC.

This sequence joins TRBV11-2 and TRBJ2-4; TRBD1 aligns across 7 bases. Germline CDR1 and CDR2: SGHAT and FQNNGV. V dropped 5 bases and J dropped 0; count of bases not matched to a gene: 13. The CDR3 spans 18 residues. This chain's CDR3 is CASSPKPGQLVAKNIQYF. The CDR3 coding sequence is TGTGCCAGCAGCCCGAAACCGGGACAGCTAGTAGCCAAAAACATTCAGTACTTC. Combining the CDR3 with reference TRBV11-2 and TRBJ2-4 gives the whole variable domain EAGVAQSPRYKIIEKRQSVAFWCNPISGHATLYWYQQILGQGPKLLIQFQNNGVVDDSQLPKDRFSAERLKGVDSTLKIQPAKLEDSAVYLCASSPKPGQLVAKNIQYFGAGTRLSVL.

This clone was counted once. The rearrangement uses TRBV28 and TRBJ2-3, with a weak D call TRBD2 (7 bases). Trimming stripped 7 bases from V and 8 bases from J, with 25 bases between. Germline CDR1 is MDHEN and CDR2 is SYDVKM. CDR3 length equals 16 residues. As DNA, the CDR3 is TGTGCCAGCACACTCCGACTGGGGGGGGCCCTTGGTACGCAGTATTTT. Amino acid sequence: CASTLRLGGALGTQYF.

The rearrangement joins TRBV10-1 to TRBJ2-1; possible D gene TRBD1, 5 bases. The CDR3 consists of 17 residues. The V gene lost 0 bases and the J gene lost 0 bases, with 12 bases spanning the gap. Germline loops: CDR1 WNHNN, CDR2 SYGVQD (reference sequence). CDR3 DNA sequence: TGCGCCAGCAGTGAGTCGGTGACAGCTAGCTCCTACAATGAGCAGTTCTTC. Amino acids: CASSESVTASSYNEQFF.

The rearrangement links TRBV21-1 to TRBJ2-2; the listed D gene, TRBD1, was not tested against the DNA. TRBV21-1 constitutes a pseudogene. The CDR3 runs to 19 residues. Here the CDR3 DNA reads TGTGCCAGCAGCAAGGAGGGGACAGGGGAGCACCCCAACACCGGGGAGCTGTTTTTT. Translated, it gives CASSKEGTGEHPNTGELFF.

This clone appeared a single time. V gene TRBV18 combines with J gene TRBJ1-6; D remains unclear. Trimming pared 5 bases from V and 7 bases from J, leaving 18 bases between. There are 16 residues in the CDR3. Looked up from germline, CDR1 is KGHSH and CDR2 is LQKENI. In DNA, the CDR3 is TGTGCCAGCTCAGAAAGCGGCGCCTATTCAAATTCACCCCTCCACTTT. Its protein product is CASSESGAYSNSPLHF.

The CDR3 DNA sequence: TGTGCCTGGAGTGTCGGACAGGGAGCTAATGAAAAACTGTTTTTT. It codes for CAWSVGQGANEKLFF. This chain joins TRBV30 and TRBJ1-4; TRBD1 matches at 8 bases. Per the germline V gene, CDR1 is GTSNPN and CDR2 is SVGIG (reference sequence). The junction had 3 bases not matched to a gene; V was cut back by 0 bases and J by 3 bases. The CDR3 consists of 15 residues. Full variable domain (rest looked up from reference TRBV30 and TRBJ1-4): SQTIHQWPATLVQPVGSPLSLECTVEGTSNPNLYWYRQAAGRGLQLLFYSVGIGQISSEVPQNLSASRPQDRQFILSSKKLLLSDSGFYLCAWSVGQGANEKLFFGSGTQLSVL.

This rearrangement joins TRBV24-1 to TRBJ2-5; unclear D gene. Per germline, CDR1 KGHDR and CDR2 SFDVKD. The CDR3 has 13 amino acids. Trimming took off 3 bases at V and 5 bases at J, with 9 bases between the two ends. The CDR3 nucleotides are TGTGCCACCAGTGATCCCTTCCTTGAGACCCAGTACTTC. Protein: CATSDPFLETQYF.

V and J are TRBV7-2 and TRBJ2-7; a possible D gene is TRBD1 (6 bases). CDR1 is SGHTA and CDR2 is FQGNSA in the germline V gene. This CDR3 region has 14 residues. The V and J ends lost 5 bases and 2 bases respectively, with 13 bases between them. DNA of the CDR3: TGTGCCAGCAGCCCAAACAGGGAAACCTACGAGCAGTACTTC. Encoded protein: CASSPNRETYEQYF.